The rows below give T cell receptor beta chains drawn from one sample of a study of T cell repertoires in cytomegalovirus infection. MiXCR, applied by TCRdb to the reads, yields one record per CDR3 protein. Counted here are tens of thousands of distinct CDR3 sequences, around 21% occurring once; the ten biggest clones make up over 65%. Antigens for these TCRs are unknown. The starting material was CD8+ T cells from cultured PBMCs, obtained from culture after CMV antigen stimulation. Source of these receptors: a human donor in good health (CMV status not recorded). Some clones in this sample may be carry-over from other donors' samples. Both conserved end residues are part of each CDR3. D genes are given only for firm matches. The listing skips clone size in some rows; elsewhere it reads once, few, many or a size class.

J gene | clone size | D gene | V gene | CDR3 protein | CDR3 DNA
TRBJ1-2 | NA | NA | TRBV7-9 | CASSVDTNYGYTF | TGTGCCAGCAGCGTTGATACTAACTATGGCTACACCTTC
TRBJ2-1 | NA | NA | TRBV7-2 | CASSTQDGYNEQFF | TGTGCCAGCAGCACCCAGGACGGGTACAATGAGCAGTTCTTC
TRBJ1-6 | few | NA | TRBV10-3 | CAISEEGSYNSPLHF | TGTGCCATCAGTGAGGAGGGCTCCTATAATTCACCCCTCCACTTT
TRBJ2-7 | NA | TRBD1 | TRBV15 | CATSRDGAGGSYEQYF | TGTGCCACCAGCAGAGATGGGGCAGGGGGCTCCTACGAGCAGTACTTC
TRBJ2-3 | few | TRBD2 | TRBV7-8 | CASSPSTSGGARDTQYF | TGTGCCAGCAGCCCCTCGACTAGCGGGGGGGCTCGGGATACGCAGTATTTT
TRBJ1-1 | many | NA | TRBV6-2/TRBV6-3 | CASSYGLEALLNTEAFF | TGTGCCAGCAGTTATGGATTAGAGGCCTTACTAAACACTGAAGCTTTCTTT
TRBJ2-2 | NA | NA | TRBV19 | CASSIGTANTGELFF | TGTGCCAGTAGTATAGGGACAGCAAACACCGGGGAGCTGTTTTTT
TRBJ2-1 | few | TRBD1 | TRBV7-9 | CASSFSRDRSLNEQFF | TGTGCCAGCAGCTTTAGTCGGGACAGGTCTTTGAATGAGCAGTTCTTC
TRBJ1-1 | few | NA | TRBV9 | CASSVRGNTEAFF | TGTGCCAGCAGCGTCCGAGGGAACACTGAAGCTTTCTTT
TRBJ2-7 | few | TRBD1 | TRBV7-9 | CASSSAAGQGSF | TGTGCCAGCAGCTCGGCCGCTGGACAGGGTAGCTTC
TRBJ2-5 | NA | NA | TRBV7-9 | CASSLALPRYQETQYF | TGTGCCAGCAGCTTAGCGCTTCCGCGGTACCAAGAGACCCAGTACTTC
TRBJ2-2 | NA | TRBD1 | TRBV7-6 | CASSTAKGQRNTGELFF | TGTGCCAGCAGCACCGCGAAGGGACAGAGGAACACCGGGGAGCTGTTTTTT
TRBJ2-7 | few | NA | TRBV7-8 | CASSLGASYEQYF | TGTGCCAGCAGCTTAGGGGCCTCCTACGAGCAGTACTTC
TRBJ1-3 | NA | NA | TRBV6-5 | CASSYSGSPGNTIYF | TGTGCCAGCAGTTACTCGGGTTCTCCTGGAAACACCATATATTTT
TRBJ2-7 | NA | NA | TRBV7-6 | CASSARGPLPTYEQYF | TGTGCCAGCAGCGCCCGAGGGCCCCTCCCCACATACGAGCAGTACTTC
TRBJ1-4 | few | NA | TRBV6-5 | CATQDSANEKLFF | TGTGCCACCCAGGACAGTGCGAATGAAAAACTGTTTTTT
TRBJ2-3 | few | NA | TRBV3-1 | CASSRSSWTSTDTQYF | TGTGCCAGCAGCCGGAGTTCCTGGACTAGCACAGATACGCAGTATTTT
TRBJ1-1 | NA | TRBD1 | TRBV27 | CASSSGTAEAFF | TGTGCCAGCAGTTCCGGGACAGCTGAAGCTTTCTTT
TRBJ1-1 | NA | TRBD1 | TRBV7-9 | CASSLSTGESAFF | TGTGCCAGCAGCTTAAGTACAGGGGAATCAGCTTTCTTT
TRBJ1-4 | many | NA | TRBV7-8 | CASSPNLATNEKLFF | TGTGCCAGCAGTCCGAACCTGGCAACTAATGAAAAACTGTTTTTT
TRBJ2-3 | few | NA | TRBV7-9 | CASSPRALTDTQYF | TGTGCCAGCAGCCCCAGGGCCCTCACAGATACGCAGTATTTT
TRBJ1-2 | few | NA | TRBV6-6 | CASSPTGTINGYTF | TGTGCCAGCAGCCCCACCGGGACGATTAACGGCTACACCTTC
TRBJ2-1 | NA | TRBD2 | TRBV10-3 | CAISESTGGFYNEQFF | TGTGCCATCAGTGAGTCAACGGGGGGGTTTTACAATGAGCAGTTCTTC
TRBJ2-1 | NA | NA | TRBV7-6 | CASSLSAYSSYNEQFF | TGTGCCAGCAGCTTATCTGCGTATAGCTCCTACAATGAGCAGTTCTTC
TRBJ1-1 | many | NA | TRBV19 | CASEVGGSTEAFF | TGTGCCAGCGAGGTCGGGGGGAGCACTGAAGCTTTCTTT
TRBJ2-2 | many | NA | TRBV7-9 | CASSLPEQDTGELFF | TGTGCCAGCAGCTTACCAGAACAGGACACCGGGGAGCTGTTTTTT
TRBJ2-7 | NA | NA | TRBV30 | CAWTHPAQGYEQYF | TGTGCCTGGACCCACCCCGCCCAGGGATACGAGCAGTACTTC
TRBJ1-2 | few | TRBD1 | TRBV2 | CARQGVNYGYTF | TGTGCCCGACAGGGGGTGAACTATGGCTACACCTTC
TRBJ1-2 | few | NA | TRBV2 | CASSVGGYTF | TGTGCCAGCAGTGTAGGGGGCTACACCTTC
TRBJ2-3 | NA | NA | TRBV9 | CASSVDGSTDTQYF | TGTGCCAGCAGCGTAGACGGCTCCACAGATACGCAGTATTTT
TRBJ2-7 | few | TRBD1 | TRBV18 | CASSPLEDRGVYEQYF | TGTGCCAGCTCACCCCTTGAAGACAGGGGGGTCTACGAGCAGTACTTC
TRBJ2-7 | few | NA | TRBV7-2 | CASSYTTVSSYEQYF | TGTGCCAGCAGCTATACGACAGTAAGCTCCTACGAGCAGTACTTC
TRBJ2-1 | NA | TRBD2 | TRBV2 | CASSEVREGNEQFF | TGTGCCAGCAGTGAGGTCAGGGAGGGGAACGAGCAGTTCTTC
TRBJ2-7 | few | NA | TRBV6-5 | CASSYTPRGHYEQYF | TGTGCCAGCAGTTACACACCTAGGGGACACTACGAGCAGTACTTC
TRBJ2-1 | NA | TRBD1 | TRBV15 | CATSRGLGQGSPNEQFF | TGTGCCACCAGCAGAGGCCTGGGACAGGGATCCCCCAATGAGCAGTTCTTC
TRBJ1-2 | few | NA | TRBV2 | CASPDRLGGYTF | TGTGCCAGCCCCGACAGGTTAGGAGGCTACACCTTC
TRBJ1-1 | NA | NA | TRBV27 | CASSTGRNTEAFF | TGTGCCAGCAGCACTGGACGGAACACTGAAGCTTTCTTT
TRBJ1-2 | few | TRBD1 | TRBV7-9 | CAGTGYNYGYTF | TGTGCCGGGACAGGGTATAACTATGGCTACACCTTC
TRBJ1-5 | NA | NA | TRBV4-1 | CASSQDLGDLSNQPQHF | TGCGCCAGCAGCCAAGATCTAGGGGACCTTAGCAATCAGCCCCAGCATTTT
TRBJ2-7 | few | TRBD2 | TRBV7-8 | CASSQRGDTYEQYF | TGTGCCAGCAGTCAGCGGGGGGATACCTACGAGCAGTACTTC
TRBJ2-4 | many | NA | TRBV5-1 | CASSLADGAKNIQYF | TGCGCCAGCAGCTTGGCCGACGGAGCCAAAAACATTCAGTACTTC
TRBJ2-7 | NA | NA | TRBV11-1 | CASTQDGEQYF | TGTGCCAGCACCCAGGATGGCGAGCAGTACTTC
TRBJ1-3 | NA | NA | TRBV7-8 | CASSLGHPFSGNTIYF | TGTGCCAGCAGCTTAGGGCACCCCTTCTCTGGAAACACCATATATTTT
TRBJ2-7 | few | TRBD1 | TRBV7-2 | CASSRGQGTYEQYF | TGTGCCAGCAGCAGGGGACAGGGCACCTACGAGCAGTACTTC
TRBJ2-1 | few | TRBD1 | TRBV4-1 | CASSQGRRTGSYNEQFF | TGCGCCAGCAGCCAAGGTAGAAGGACAGGGTCCTACAATGAGCAGTTCTTC
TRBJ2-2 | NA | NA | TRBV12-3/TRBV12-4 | CASSPTRRGIPNTGELFF | TGTGCCAGCAGTCCAACCCGACGGGGTATCCCCAACACCGGGGAGCTGTTTTTT
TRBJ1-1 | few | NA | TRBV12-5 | CASDRSGTNTEAFF | TGTGCTAGTGACCGTTCTGGGACGAACACTGAAGCTTTCTTT
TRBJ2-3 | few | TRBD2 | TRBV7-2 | CASSLWARGGPDTQYF | TGTGCCAGCAGCTTATGGGCCCGGGGGGGCCCAGATACGCAGTATTTT
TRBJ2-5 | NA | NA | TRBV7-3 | CASSLITEETQYF | TGTGCCAGCAGCTTAATCACTGAAGAGACCCAGTACTTC
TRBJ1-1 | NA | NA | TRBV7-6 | CASSLAGAGDHF | TGTGCCAGCAGCCTCGCGGGAGCAGGGGACCACTTT
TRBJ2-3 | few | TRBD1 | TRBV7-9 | CASSGRPQGPRTDTQYF | TGTGCCAGCAGCGGTCGTCCACAGGGGCCCCGCACAGATACGCAGTATTTT
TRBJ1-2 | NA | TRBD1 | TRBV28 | CASSFVQGAGLSYGYTF | TGTGCCAGCAGTTTTGTACAGGGGGCCGGTCTGTCCTATGGCTACACCTTC
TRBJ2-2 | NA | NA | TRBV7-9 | CASSEAEPFTGELFF | TGTGCCAGCAGCGAAGCCGAGCCCTTCACCGGGGAGCTGTTTTTT
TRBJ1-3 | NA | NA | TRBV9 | CASSDPSGNTIYF | TGTGCCAGCAGCGATCCCTCTGGAAACACCATATATTTT
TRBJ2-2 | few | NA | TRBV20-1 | CSARNKYGELFF | TGCAGTGCTAGAAACAAGTACGGGGAGCTGTTTTTT
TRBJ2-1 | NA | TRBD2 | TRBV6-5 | CASSPTSGGAYEQFF | TGTGCCAGCAGCCCGACTAGCGGGGGGGCCTATGAGCAGTTCTTC
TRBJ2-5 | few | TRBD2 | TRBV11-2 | CASSPSTSGRGGETQYF | TGTGCCAGCAGCCCATCGACTAGCGGGAGAGGTGGAGAGACCCAGTACTTC
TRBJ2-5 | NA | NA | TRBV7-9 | CASSLALAKETQYF | TGTGCCAGCAGCCTAGCCCTAGCGAAAGAGACCCAGTACTTC
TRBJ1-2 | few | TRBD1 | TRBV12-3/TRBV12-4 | CASSTSGTAYGYTF | TGTGCCAGCAGTACATCCGGGACAGCCTATGGCTACACCTTC